Reported below is one T cell receptor beta chain. Its antigen is as yet unknown. Template switching, a step in the protocol, added a universal primer site, and cDNA carried unique molecular identifiers. TCRdb re-called the 5' RACE reads with MiXCR, one entry per CDR3 protein. The table has a few hundred thousand distinct CDR3 sequences, 6.5% to 9.5% seen once. This entry comes from a study of identical twins. Study results and caveats: The study drew conclusions from cross-sectional statistical analysis, not from following the same donors. Cord blood beta clonotypes that were abundant carried fewer insertions, and memory repertoires showed no such trend. For out-of-frame alpha sequences shared by twins, low generation probability was in excess.

J lost 2 bases, V lost 5 bases, and 9 bases had no gene match. There are 16 residues in the CDR3. The germline V gene has CDR1 MNHEY and CDR2 SMNVEV (reference sequence). This same sample was also part of a study on yellow fever vaccine responses in identical twins.

The chain has TRBV27 and TRBJ2-7; TRBD1 aligns across 10 bases. The source of this sequence is a woman aged 18-35 years in good health. Sequenced material: CD8+ T cells sorted from blood. The CDR3 loop is CASSPPPDRGPYEQYF. The CDR3 DNA follows: TGTGCCAGCAGTCCCCCCCCCGACAGGGGGCCCTACGAGCAGTACTTC.